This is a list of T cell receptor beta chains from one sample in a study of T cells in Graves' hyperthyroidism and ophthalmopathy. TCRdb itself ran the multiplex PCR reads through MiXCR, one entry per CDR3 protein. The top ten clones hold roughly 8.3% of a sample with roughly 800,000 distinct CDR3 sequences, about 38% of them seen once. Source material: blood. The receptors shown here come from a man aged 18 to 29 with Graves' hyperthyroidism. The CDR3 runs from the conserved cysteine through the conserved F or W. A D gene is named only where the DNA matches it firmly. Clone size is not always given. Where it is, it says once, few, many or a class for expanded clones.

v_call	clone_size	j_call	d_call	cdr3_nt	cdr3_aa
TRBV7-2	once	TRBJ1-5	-	TGTGCCAGCGGTGGGGGGTATCAGCCCCAGCATTTT	CASGGGYQPQHF
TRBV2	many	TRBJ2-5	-	TGTGCCAGCAGTGAAGAACTGGCAGGGAAAGAGACCCAGTACTTC	CASSEELAGKETQYF
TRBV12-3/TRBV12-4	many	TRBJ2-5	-	TGTGCCAGCAGTTTCGGGCAGCTCCAAGAGACCCAGTACTTC	CASSFGQLQETQYF
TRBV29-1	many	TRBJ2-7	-	TGCAGCGTTGAACGCGGAACCAACTACCCCTACGAGCAGTACTTC	CSVERGTNYPYEQYF
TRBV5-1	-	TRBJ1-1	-	TGCGCCAGCAGCTCCGGGACGGAGGGGACTGAAGCTTTCTTT	CASSSGTEGTEAFF
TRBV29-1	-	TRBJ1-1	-	TGCCAAATGGAGGGGAGGTGGACTGAAGCTTTCTTT	CQMEGRWTEAFF
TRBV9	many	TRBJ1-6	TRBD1	TGTGCCAGCAGCGTAGAGGGGGCGTATAATTCACCCCTCCACTTT	CASSVEGAYNSPLHF
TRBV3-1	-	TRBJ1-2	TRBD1	TGTGCCAGCACCCCAGCCCCGGGACAGTATGGCTACACCTTC	CASTPAPGQYGYTF
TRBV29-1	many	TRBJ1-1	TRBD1	TGCAGCGTTGCGCCGGCAGGGGGTATGAACACTGAAGCTTTCTTT	CSVAPAGGMNTEAFF
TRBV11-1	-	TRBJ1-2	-	TGTGCCAGCAGCTTACTCGCAGGGACCGCGTTGGGAGGCTACACCTTC	CASSLLAGTALGGYTF
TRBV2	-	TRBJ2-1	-	TGTGCCAGCAGTGGCGTCAGCAATGAGCAGTTCTTC	CASSGVSNEQFF
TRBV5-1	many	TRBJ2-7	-	TGCGCCAGCAGTCCGGGCAGCCCCTACGAGCAGTACTTC	CASSPGSPYEQYF
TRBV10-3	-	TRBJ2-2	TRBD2	TGTGCCACGGGAGGGCCGGACACCGGGGAGCTGTTTTTT	CATGGPDTGELFF
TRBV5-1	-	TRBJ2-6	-	TGTGCCAGCAGCTTGGGGATTGAGGGGGCCAACGTCCTGACTTTC	CASSLGIEGANVLTF
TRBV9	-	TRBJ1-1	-	TGTGCCAGCAGCGTAGGAATGGGGCGCACTGAAGCTTTCTTT	CASSVGMGRTEAFF
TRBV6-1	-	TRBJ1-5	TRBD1	TGTGCCAGCAGGACAGGGGCCCTCAATCGGCCCCAGCATTTT	CASRTGALNRPQHF
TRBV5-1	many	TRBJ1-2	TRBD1	TGCGCCAGCAGCTTGGAAGGGGGGCGGGACAGCCCCTACTTC	CASSLEGGRDSPYF
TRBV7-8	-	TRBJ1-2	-	TGTGCCAGCAGCTTAGATTCGGGGGTCGACTATGGCTACACCTTC	CASSLDSGVDYGYTF
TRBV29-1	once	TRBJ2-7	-	TGCAGCGGTAGACTAGGCTCCAATGAGCAGTACTTC	CSGRLGSNEQYF
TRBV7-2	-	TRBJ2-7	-	TGTGCCAGCAGCTTATTCACCGGCGACAGCTACGAGCAGTACTTC	CASSLFTGDSYEQYF
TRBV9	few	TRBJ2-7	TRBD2	TGTGCCAGCAGCCGACTAGCGGGGAGAAATGGTAGGGGCTACGAGCAGTACTTC	CASSRLAGRNGRGYEQYF
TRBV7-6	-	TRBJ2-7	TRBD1	TGTGCCAGCAGCTCTCGGACAGGGGTGTTC	CASSSRTGVF
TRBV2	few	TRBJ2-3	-	TGTGCCAAAGCGTTAGCGGCCACAGATACGCAGTATTTT	CAKALAATDTQYF
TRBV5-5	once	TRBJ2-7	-	TGTGCCAGCAGCTTTTTGACAGGTCCCGCCTACGAGCAGTACTTC	CASSFLTGPAYEQYF
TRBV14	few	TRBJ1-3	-	TGTGCCAGCAGCGTTTCGCTTAACCGGGACGTGTACACCATATATTTT	CASSVSLNRDVYTIYF
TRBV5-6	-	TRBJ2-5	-	TGTGCCAGCAGGACTCAACGGGTGTACCAAGAGACCCAGTACTTC	CASRTQRVYQETQYF
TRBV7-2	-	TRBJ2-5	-	TGTGCCAGCAGCCCACGCCCGGGACGCGGCTCAGAGACCCAGTACTTC	CASSPRPGRGSETQYF
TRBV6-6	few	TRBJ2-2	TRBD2	TGTGCCAGCACCTATAGCGGGAGTGGGGAGCTGTTTTTT	CASTYSGSGELFF
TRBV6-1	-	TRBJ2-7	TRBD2	TGTGCCATCAGCGGAATAGCGGGAGGGTACGAGCAGTACTTC	CAISGIAGGYEQYF
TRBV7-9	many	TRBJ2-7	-	TGTGCCAGCAGCTTAGTGGGCCGAGGGGCCTACGAGCAGTACTTC	CASSLVGRGAYEQYF
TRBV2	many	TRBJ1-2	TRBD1	TGTGCCAGCAGCCGGACAGGGATGGACTATGGCTACACCTTC	CASSRTGMDYGYTF
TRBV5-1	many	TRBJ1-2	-	TGCGCCAGCAGCTTGTTCCCGGACGACTATGGCTACACCTTC	CASSLFPDDYGYTF
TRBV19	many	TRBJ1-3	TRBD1	TGTGCCAGTACCCAGGGGGGACCTGGAAACACCATATATTTT	CASTQGGPGNTIYF
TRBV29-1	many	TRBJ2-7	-	TGCAGCGTCGCAGATGGAGATGCGGCCTACGAGCAGTACTTC	CSVADGDAAYEQYF
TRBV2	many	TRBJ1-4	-	TGTGCCAGCAGTGAACGGGGTGTCCCTGAAAAACTGTTTTTT	CASSERGVPEKLFF
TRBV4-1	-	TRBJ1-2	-	TGCGCCAGCAGCCAAACAGATGGCTACACCTTC	CASSQTDGYTF
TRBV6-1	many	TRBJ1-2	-	TGTGCCAGCAGTTCTTCAGAGTTCTATGGCTACACCTTC	CASSSSEFYGYTF
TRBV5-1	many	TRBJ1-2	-	TGCGCCAGCAGCTTAGATTCCCGCTATGGCTACACCTTC	CASSLDSRYGYTF
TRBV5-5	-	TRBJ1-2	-	TGTGCCAGCGGGAGGGTTTCCGGGGATGGCTACACCTTC	CASGRVSGDGYTF
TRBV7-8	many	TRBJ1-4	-	TGTGCCAGCAGCTTACGTAGGTGGGCGGTCGAAAAACTGTTTTTT	CASSLRRWAVEKLFF
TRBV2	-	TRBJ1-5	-	TGTGCCAGCAGCGATGGGGTTTATCAGCCCCAGCATTTT	CASSDGVYQPQHF
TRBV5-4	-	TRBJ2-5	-	TGTGCCAGCATCCTGTGGGGGGTTCCAGAGACCCAGTACTTC	CASILWGVPETQYF
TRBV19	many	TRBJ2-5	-	TGTGCCAGTAAGGACGGCACGCAAGAGACCCAGTACTTC	CASKDGTQETQYF
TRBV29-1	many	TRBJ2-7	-	TGCAGCGTTGAAGAAGGGGCCTTAGGGTCAGGTCGGGTGGCCTACGAGCAGTACTTC	CSVEEGALGSGRVAYEQYF
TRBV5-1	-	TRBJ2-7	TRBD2	TGCGACAGCAGCTTGCCAGCGGCTAGCGGGGGGTTGGACGAGCAGTACTTC	CDSSLPAASGGLDEQYF
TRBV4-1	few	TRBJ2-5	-	TGCGCCAGCAGCCAAGAGGGGGTTGGAGTAGAGACCCAGTACTTC	CASSQEGVGVETQYF
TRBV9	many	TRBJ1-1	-	TGTGCCAGCAGCGTAGAATCCGTGAACACTGAAGCTTTCTTT	CASSVESVNTEAFF
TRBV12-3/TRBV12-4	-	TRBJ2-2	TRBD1	TGTGCCAGCAGCCAAGGGGGGCCCGGGACAGGGACCGGGGAGCTGTTTTTT	CASSQGGPGTGTGELFF
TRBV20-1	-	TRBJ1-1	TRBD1	TGCAGTGCTGGACAGGGGGCGGACTGGGGCACTGAAGCTTTCTTT	CSAGQGADWGTEAFF
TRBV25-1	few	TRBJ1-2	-	TGTGCCAGCAAGACCGCTAACTATGGCTACACCTTC	CASKTANYGYTF